This T cell receptor beta chain was sequenced during a study of OX40 agonist ivuxolimab in advanced cancers. About the study: Patients were dosed with the agonistic anti-OX40 (CD134) antibody ivuxolimab. Notes on the study in general: Individuals who were partial responders at 0.1-3.0 mg/kg had clonal expansion that ranked among the lowest.

TCRdb's copy holds only in-frame clones and misses some; the assay was immunoSEQ multiplex PCR. The data contain tens of thousands of clones, 80% to 90% of them singletons. With respect to this clone: Its antigen is not known.

From germline, CDR1 is ENHRY and CDR2 SYGVKD. This CDR3 region has 13 residues. The V end lost 6 bases, the J end lost 2 bases, and 10 bases lay between the germline ends. The sample in question was CD4+ or CD8+ T cells sorted from blood, obtained in a trial of the OX40 agonist ivuxolimab. This receptor was obtained from an adult with an advanced solid tumor such as melanoma, head and neck, liver or kidney cancer. The chain has TRBV10-3 and TRBJ1-2, with D perhaps TRBD1 (6 bases). CDR3 bases: TGTGCCATCAGGCCTCAGGGGAACTATGGCTACACCTTC. Translated, it gives CAIRPQGNYGYTF.